The clone carrying this TCR beta chain was observed a few times. The target antigen is unknown. The CDR3 runs 16 residues. The trim removed 5 bases at V and 1 base at J, leaving 8 bases unmatched. CDR1 and CDR2 (germline): SGHVS, FNYEAQ. The record originates from a study of cytomegalovirus exposure and HLA in healthy donors. Study at large: There were approximately 81 million unique TCRs (from HLA-typed donors) in an early data release. Broader study findings: The study assumed roughly uniform donor sequencing depth for presence/absence analyses. Under in vitro conditions, a few CMV-associated chains were confirmed as specific for CMV antigens. The majority of CMV-associated TCR beta chains were reported as apparently HLA-restricted in a later analysis.

The PCR ran on 60 Vbeta and 13 Jbeta primers. TCRdb's copy holds only in-frame clones and misses some; the assay was immunoSEQ multiplex PCR. Of about 140,000 clones listed, about 70% were seen once; the top ten hold 1.5% to 2%. Specimen: PBMCs. The TCR was taken from a woman between 40 and 55 years old in good health and CMV-seronegative. The V call is TRBV7-6, the J call TRBJ1-1; TRBD1 agrees at 9 bases. In DNA form, the CDR3 reads TGTGCCAGCAGCGAACGACAGGGGGGTTGGAACACTGAAGCTTTCTTT. Its translation is CASSERQGGWNTEAFF.